The 7 T cell receptor beta chains presented below share a single source sample, sequenced in a study of shared clonotypes between healthy human individuals. TCRdb's table, derived via immunoSEQ multiplex PCR, lists solely in-frame clones and lacks some. Among 2 million to 2.5 million clones listed, approximately 94% were seen once. Sequenced: naive CD4+ T cells from PBMCs. Subset indicated: CD45RA+ positively selected. These receptors originate from a man aged 18 to 29 in good health. Some clones in this sample may be carry-over from other donors' samples.

The chain employs TRBV5-4 and TRBJ1-1; D is uncertain. Germline V gene sequence: CDR1 SGHNT, CDR2 YYREEE (reference sequence). The CDR3 is made up of 15 amino acids. V was cut by 0 bases and J by 6 bases, with 15 bases left in between. The CDR3 DNA follows: TGTGCCAGCAGCTTGGACTCAAGTTCTAGTGCTGAAGCTTTCTTT. It codes for CASSLDSSSSAEAFF.

This chain links TRBV5-1 with TRBJ2-1; unclear D gene. V shed 7 bases and J shed 3 bases, with 14 bases lying between them. Germline V gene lookup returns CDR1 SGHRS and CDR2 YFSETQ. CDR3 length equals 14 residues. As DNA, the CDR3 is TGCGCCAGCCAAGGACCGCAGCGCTACAATGAGCAGTTCTTC. It is translated as CASQGPQRYNEQFF.

A remark on this clone: The sample carries other DNA sequences with the same CDR3. The J gene is TRBJ2-3, the V gene TRBV7-2, with D hard to call. This CDR3 is 10 amino acids long. Germline V gene data show CDR1 as SGHTA and CDR2 as FQGNSA. V was shortened by 1 base and J by 9 bases, with 2 bases between the two germline ends. The CDR3 nucleotides are TGTGCCAGCAGCTTAGGGACGCAGTATTTT. This encodes CASSLGTQYF.

This CDR3 is CASSYGTPNTGELFF. In nucleotides, the CDR3 is TGTGCCAGCAGTTACGGGACTCCGAACACCGGGGAGCTGTTTTTT. The V and J genes are TRBV2 and TRBJ2-2; possibly TRBD2 for D (6 bases). This CDR3 spans 15 amino acids. V lost 5 bases to trimming and J lost 0 bases, with 10 bases between them. The V gene's germline CDR1 is SNHLY and CDR2 FYNNEI. The complete variable domain, with remaining parts taken from reference TRBV2 and TRBJ2-2, reads EPEVTQTPSHQVTQMGQEVILRCVPISNHLYFYWYRQILGQKVEFLVSFYNNEISEKSEIFDDQFSVERPDGSNFTLKIRSTKLEDSAMYFCASSYGTPNTGELFFGEGSRLTVL.

J is TRBJ1-2 and V is TRBV19; the D gene is possibly TRBD1 (6 bases). The V end was cut by 7 bases, the J end by 4 bases, with 25 bases between. Germline V gives CDR1 LNHDA, CDR2 SQIVND (reference sequence). The CDR3 totals 17 residues. The CDR3 is CASKTRAGVDSPYGYTF. The CDR3 nucleotides are TGTGCCAGTAAGACCCGGGCAGGGGTGGACTCACCCTATGGCTACACCTTC.

The V call is TRBV5-4, the J call TRBJ2-7; D perhaps matches TRBD1 (6 bases). This CDR3 contains 16 residues. V was pared by 4 bases and J by 2 bases, with 19 bases between. Germline CDR1 reads SGHNT; CDR2 reads YYREEE (reference sequence). The CDR3 DNA is TGTGCCAGCAGCGGGGGCTTAACCCAAACCACCTACGAGCAGTACTTC. This translates into CASSGGLTQTTYEQYF.

The chain is built from TRBV5-1 and TRBJ2-5; the D is unclear. Germline V lookup: CDR1 SGHRS, CDR2 YFSETQ. Trimming took 4 bases from V and 4 from J, leaving 14 bases between them. There are 14 residues in the CDR3. CDR3 sequence: CASSPVDGGETQYF. CDR3 DNA: TGCGCCAGCAGCCCAGTGGACGGTGGAGAGACCCAGTACTTC.